One TCR beta chain is described in this entry. Its specificity is not known. This sample is part of a study of shared clonotypes between healthy human individuals. This was a deep-level run. TCRdb's table, derived via immunoSEQ multiplex PCR, lists solely in-frame clones and lacks some. This sample has around 2.1 million clones, with more than 85% found just once. CDR3 length: 18 amino acids. Unmatched junction bases numbered 15, after V lost 1 base and J lost 6 bases. The germline CDR1 and CDR2 sequences are SEHNR and FQNEAQ (reference sequence). Notes on the study in general: The sole specimen, blood, was sampled, and tissue repertoires likely differ. Rarefaction analysis demonstrated incomplete sorted-subset sequencing notwithstanding large depth.

In the naive CD8 group, cells lacked CD45RO and were positively selected for CCR7, so terminally differentiated effector memory CD45RA+ cells were left out. This sequence joins TRBV7-9 and TRBJ2-1, with 7 positions matching TRBD2. This clonotype was sampled from a man aged 18 to 29 in good health. Some clones in this sample may be carry-over from other donors' samples. Sequencing was carried out using naive CD8+ T cells from PBMCs. This chain's CDR3 is CASSLDLAGREYGNEQFF. The CDR3 bases are TGTGCCAGCAGCTTAGACCTAGCCGGGCGGGAGTATGGCAATGAGCAGTTCTTC.